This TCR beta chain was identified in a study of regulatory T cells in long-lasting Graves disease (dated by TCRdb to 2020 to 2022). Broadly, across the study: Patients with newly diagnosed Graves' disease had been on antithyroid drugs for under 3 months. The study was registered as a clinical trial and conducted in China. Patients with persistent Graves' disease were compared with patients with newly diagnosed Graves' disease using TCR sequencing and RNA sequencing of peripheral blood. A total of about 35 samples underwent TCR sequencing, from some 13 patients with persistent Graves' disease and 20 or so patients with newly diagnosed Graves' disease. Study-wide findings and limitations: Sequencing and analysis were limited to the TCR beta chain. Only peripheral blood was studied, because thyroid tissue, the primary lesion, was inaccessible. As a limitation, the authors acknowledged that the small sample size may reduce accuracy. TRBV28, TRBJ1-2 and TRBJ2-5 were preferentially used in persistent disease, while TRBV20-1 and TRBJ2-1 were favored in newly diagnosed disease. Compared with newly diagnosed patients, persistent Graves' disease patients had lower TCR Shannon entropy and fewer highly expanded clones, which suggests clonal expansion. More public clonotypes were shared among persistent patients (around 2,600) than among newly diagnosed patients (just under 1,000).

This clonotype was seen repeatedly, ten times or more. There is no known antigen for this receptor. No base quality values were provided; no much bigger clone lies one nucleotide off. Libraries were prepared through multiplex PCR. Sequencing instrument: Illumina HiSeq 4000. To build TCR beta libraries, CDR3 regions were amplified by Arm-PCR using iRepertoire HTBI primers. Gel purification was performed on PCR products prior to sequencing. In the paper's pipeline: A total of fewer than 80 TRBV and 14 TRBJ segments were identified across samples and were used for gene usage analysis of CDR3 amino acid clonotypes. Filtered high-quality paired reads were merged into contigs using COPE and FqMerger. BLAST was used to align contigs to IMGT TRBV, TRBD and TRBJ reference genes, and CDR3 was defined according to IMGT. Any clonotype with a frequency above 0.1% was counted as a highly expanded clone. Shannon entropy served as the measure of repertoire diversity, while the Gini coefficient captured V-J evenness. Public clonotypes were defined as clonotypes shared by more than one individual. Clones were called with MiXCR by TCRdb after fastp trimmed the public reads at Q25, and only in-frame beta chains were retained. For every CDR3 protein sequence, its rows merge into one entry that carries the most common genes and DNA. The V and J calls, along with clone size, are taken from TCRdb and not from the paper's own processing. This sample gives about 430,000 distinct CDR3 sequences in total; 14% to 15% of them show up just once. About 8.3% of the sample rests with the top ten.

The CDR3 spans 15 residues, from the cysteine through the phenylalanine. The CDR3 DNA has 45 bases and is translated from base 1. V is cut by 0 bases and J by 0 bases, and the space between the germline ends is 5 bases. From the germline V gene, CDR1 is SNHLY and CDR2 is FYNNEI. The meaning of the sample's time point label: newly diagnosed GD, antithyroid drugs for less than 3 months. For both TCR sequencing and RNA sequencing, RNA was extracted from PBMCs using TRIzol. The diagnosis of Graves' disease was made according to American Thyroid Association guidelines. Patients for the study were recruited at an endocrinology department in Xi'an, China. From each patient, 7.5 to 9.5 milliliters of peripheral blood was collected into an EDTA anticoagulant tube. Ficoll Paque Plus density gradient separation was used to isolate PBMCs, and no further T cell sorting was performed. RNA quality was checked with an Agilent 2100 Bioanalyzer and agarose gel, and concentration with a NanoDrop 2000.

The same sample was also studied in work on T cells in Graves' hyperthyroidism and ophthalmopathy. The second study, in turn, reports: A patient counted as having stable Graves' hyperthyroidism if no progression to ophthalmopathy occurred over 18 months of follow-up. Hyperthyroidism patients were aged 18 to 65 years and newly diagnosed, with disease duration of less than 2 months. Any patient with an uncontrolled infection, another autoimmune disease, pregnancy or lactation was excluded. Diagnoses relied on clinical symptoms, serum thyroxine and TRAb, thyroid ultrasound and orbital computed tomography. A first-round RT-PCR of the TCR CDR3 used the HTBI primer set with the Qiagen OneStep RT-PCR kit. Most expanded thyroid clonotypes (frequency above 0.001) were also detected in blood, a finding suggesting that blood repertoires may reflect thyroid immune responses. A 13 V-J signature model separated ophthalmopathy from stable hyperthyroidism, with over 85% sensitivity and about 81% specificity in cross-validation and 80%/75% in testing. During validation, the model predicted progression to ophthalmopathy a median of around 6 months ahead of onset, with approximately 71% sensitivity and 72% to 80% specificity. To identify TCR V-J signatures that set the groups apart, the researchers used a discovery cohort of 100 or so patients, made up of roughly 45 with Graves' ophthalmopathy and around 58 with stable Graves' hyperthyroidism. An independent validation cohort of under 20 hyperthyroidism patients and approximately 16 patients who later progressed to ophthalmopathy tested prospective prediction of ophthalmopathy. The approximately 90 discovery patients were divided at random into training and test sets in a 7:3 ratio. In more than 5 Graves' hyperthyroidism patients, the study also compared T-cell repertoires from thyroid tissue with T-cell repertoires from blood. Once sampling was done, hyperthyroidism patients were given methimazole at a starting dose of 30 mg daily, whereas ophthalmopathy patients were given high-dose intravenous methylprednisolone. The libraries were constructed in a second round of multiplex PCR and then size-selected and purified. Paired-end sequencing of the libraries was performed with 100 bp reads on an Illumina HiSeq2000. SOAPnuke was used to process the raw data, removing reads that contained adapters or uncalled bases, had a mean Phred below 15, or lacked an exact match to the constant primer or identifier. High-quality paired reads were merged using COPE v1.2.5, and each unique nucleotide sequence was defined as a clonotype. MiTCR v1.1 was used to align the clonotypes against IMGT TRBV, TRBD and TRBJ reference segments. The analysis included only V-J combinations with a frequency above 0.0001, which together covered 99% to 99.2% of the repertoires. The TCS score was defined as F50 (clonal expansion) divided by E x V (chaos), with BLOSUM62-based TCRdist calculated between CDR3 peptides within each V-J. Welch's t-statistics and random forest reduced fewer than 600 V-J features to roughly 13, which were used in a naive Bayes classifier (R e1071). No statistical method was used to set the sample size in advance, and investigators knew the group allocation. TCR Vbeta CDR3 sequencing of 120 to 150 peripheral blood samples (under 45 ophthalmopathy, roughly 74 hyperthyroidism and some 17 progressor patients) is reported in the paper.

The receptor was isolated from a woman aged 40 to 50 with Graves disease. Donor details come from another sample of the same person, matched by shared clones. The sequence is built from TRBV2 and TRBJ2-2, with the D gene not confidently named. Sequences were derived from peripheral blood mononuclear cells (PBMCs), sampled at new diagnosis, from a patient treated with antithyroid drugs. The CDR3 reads CASSEAEPNTGELFF. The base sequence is TGTGCCAGCAGTGAAGCTGAACCGAACACCGGGGAGCTGTTTTTT.